The T cell receptor (beta chain) described here comes from a study of control samples from healthy donors and cancer patients (dated by TCRdb to 2020 to 2021). Libraries came from the immunoSEQ multiplex PCR assay. The table was pulled from immuneACCESS by TCRdb, which kept in-frame rearrangements only. Such tables lose some clones; where checked, under half of the loss comes from unresolved V genes, and the rest has no known cause. The sample data list roughly 100,000 clones, and about 88% of these were observed just once. Roughly 1.3% of the sample comes from the top ten. A word on this clone: Its antigen remains unidentified. The sample holds no much larger clone one base away, and base qualities are not on file.

CDR1 is given as SGHVS and CDR2 as FQNEAQ, both from the germline V gene. The CDR3 contains 14 residues, cysteine and phenylalanine counted. The read is trimmed to its CDR3 DNA, 42 bases read in frame from base 1. V is shortened by 4 bases, J by 2 bases, and the region joining them spans 9 bases. The sequenced sample was blood. This clonotype was obtained from a woman aged 50 to 65 in good health. This sequence uses TRBV7-8 and TRBJ1-5; no D gene call is confident. Here the CDR3 is given as CASSWKGGNQPQHF. The nucleotide sequence is given as TGTGCCAGCAGCTGGAAGGGCGGCAATCAGCCCCAGCATTTT.